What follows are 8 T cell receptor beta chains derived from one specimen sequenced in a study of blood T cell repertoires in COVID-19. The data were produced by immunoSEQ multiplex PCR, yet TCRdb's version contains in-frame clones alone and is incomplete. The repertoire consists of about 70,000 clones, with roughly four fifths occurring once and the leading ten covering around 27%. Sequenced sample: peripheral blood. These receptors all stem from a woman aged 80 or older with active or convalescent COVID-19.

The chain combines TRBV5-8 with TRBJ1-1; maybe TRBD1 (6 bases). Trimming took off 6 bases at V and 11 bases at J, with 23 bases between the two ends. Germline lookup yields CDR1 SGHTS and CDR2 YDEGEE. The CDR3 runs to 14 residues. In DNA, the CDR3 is TGTGCCAGCACCCTACGGGGGGCTCGATTTCGGGCTTTCTTT. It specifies CASTLRGARFRAFF.

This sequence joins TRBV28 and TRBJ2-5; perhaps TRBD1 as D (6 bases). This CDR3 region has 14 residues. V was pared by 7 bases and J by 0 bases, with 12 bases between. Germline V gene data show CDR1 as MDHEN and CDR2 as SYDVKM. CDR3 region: CASTGDRYQETQYF. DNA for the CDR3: TGTGCCAGCACCGGCGACAGGTACCAAGAGACCCAGTACTTC.

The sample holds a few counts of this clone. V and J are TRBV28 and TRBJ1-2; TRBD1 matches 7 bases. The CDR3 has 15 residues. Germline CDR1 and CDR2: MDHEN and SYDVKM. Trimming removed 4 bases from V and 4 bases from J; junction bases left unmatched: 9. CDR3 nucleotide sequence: TGTGCCAGCAGTTCGGGTGGGGGACAGCGCTATGGCTACACCTTC. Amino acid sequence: CASSSGGGQRYGYTF.

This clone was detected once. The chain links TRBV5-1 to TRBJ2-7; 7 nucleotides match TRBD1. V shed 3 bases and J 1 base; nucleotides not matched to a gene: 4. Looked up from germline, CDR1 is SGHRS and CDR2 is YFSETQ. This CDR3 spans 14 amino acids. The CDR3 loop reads CASSSGTVSYEQYF. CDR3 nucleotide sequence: TGCGCCAGCAGCTCCGGGACAGTTTCCTACGAGCAGTACTTC.

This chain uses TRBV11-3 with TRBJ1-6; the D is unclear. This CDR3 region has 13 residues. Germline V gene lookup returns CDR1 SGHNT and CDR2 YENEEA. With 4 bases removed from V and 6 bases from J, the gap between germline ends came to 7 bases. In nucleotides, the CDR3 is TGTGCCAGCAGCTCGAGTTTTAATTCACCCCTCCACTTT. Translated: CASSSSFNSPLHF.

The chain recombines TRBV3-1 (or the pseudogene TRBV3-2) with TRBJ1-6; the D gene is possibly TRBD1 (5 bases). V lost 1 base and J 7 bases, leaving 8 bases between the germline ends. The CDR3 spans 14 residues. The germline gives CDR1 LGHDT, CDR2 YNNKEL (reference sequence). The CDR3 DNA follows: TGTGCCAGCAGCCAAGTACAGGAAAATTCACCCCTCCACTTT. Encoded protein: CASSQVQENSPLHF.

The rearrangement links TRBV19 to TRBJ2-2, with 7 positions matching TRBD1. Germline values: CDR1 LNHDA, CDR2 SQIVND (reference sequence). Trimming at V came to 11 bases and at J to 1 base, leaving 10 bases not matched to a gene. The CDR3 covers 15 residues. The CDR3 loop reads CAGKSTGLNTGELFF. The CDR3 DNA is TGTGCCGGAAAATCGACAGGGCTGAACACCGGGGAGCTGTTTTTT. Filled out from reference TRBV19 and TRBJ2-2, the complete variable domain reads DGGITQSPKYLFRKEGQNVTLSCEQNLNHDAMYWYRQDPGQGLRLIYYSQIVNDFQKGDIAEGYSVSREKKESFPLTVTSAQKNPTAFYLCAGKSTGLNTGELFFGEGSRLTVL.

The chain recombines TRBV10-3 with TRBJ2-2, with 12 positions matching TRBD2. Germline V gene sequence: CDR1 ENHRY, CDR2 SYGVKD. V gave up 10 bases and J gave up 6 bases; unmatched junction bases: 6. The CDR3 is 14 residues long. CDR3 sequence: CATTPSGGAGELFF. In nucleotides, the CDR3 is TGTGCCACCACCCCTAGCGGGGGGGCCGGGGAGCTGTTTTTT.